This T cell receptor beta chain was retrieved from a study of shared clonotypes between healthy human individuals. Libraries were prepared by immunoSEQ multiplex PCR; TCRdb keeps only in-frame clonotypes and omits some of them. The table records about 2.3 million clones, around 92% of them present only once. The CDR3 covers 17 residues. Germline CDR1 is SGHTA and CDR2 is FQGNSA. V was shortened by 0 bases and J by 2 bases, with 17 bases between the two germline ends. Sequencing used naive CD4+ T cells from PBMCs. Stated subset: CD45RA+ positively selected. The clonotype originates from a man between 18 and 29 years old in good health. Some clones in this sample may be carry-over from other donors' samples. The rearrangement uses TRBV7-2 and TRBJ2-7; tentatively, D is TRBD1 or TRBD2 (5 bases each). The CDR3 DNA is TGTGCCAGCAGCTTAGCGTCCTTGGGACCTAGAGCCTACGAGCAGTACTTC. Translated: CASSLASLGPRAYEQYF.